These T cell receptor beta chains were read from a single sample in a study of cytomegalovirus exposure and HLA in healthy donors. The protocol was immunoSEQ multiplex PCR, while the TCRdb copy is restricted to in-frame clones and leaves out a portion. The sample lists under 200,000 clones, about 12% occurring once. The sequencing input was PBMCs. The origin of the receptors is a man over 45 in good health and CMV-seropositive. CDR3s include the opening cysteine and the closing phenylalanine or tryptophan. Fields, in order: V gene, J gene, D gene, clone size, CDR3 length, CDR3 protein, CDR3 DNA. D genes are given only for firm matches. For some rows the clone size is stated as once, few or many, or as a class when expanded; others skip it.

V: TRBV6-5; J: TRBJ2-1; D: NA; size: few; length: 16; CDR3: CASSYSPGGTYNEQFF; DNA: TGTGCCAGCAGTTACTCGCCAGGAGGAACTTACAATGAGCAGTTCTTC
V: TRBV19; J: TRBJ1-6; D: TRBD1; size: NA; length: 15; CDR3: CASSSRQGDNSPLHF; DNA: TGTGCCAGTAGTAGCAGACAGGGAGACAATTCACCCCTCCACTTT
V: TRBV5-4; J: TRBJ2-6; D: TRBD1; size: NA; length: 18; CDR3: CASSLVRTGHSGANVLTF; DNA: TGTGCCAGCAGCTTGGTAAGGACAGGACACTCTGGGGCCAACGTCCTGACTTTC
V: TRBV5-4; J: TRBJ2-4; D: TRBD2; size: NA; length: 14; CDR3: CASSPAGAENIQYF; DNA: TGTGCCAGCAGCCCAGCGGGGGCTGAAAACATTCAGTACTTC
V: TRBV6-1; J: TRBJ2-3; D: TRBD1; size: NA; length: 15; CDR3: CASSSGTGGTDTQYF; DNA: TGTGCCAGCAGTTCCGGGACAGGGGGCACAGATACGCAGTATTTT
V: TRBV5-4; J: TRBJ2-4; D: NA; size: few; length: 13; CDR3: CASSLAQGNIQYF; DNA: TGTGCCAGCAGCTTGGCACAGGGTAACATTCAGTACTTC
V: TRBV20-1; J: TRBJ1-3; D: NA; size: NA; length: 11; CDR3: CSAIRGNTIYF; DNA: TGCAGTGCTATCAGGGGAAACACCATATATTTT
V: TRBV27; J: TRBJ1-5; D: NA; size: few; length: 13; CDR3: CASRRGGNQPQHF; DNA: TGTGCCAGCAGGCGGGGGGGAAATCAGCCCCAGCATTTT
V: TRBV13; J: TRBJ2-1; D: TRBD2; size: few; length: 13; CDR3: CASSPVRGDEQFF; DNA: TGTGCCAGCAGCCCCGTGCGGGGGGATGAGCAGTTCTTC
V: TRBV5-4; J: TRBJ2-1; D: TRBD2; size: NA; length: 15; CDR3: CASSSGVAGVNEQFF; DNA: TGTGCCAGCAGTTCCGGGGTAGCGGGGGTAAATGAGCAGTTCTTC
V: TRBV6-5; J: TRBJ1-2; D: NA; size: NA; length: 15; CDR3: CASRLMGGVAYGYTF; DNA: TGTGCCAGCAGGCTCATGGGAGGGGTCGCCTATGGCTACACCTTC
V: TRBV2; J: TRBJ1-2; D: NA; size: few; length: 14; CDR3: CASVRAPNSYGYTF; DNA: TGTGCCAGCGTCAGGGCGCCAAACAGCTATGGCTACACCTTC
V: TRBV7-2; J: TRBJ1-1; D: TRBD1; size: few; length: 15; CDR3: CASSWSGQGGTEAFF; DNA: TGTGCCAGCAGCTGGTCGGGACAGGGAGGAACTGAAGCTTTCTTT
V: TRBV29-1; J: TRBJ1-2; D: TRBD1; size: few; length: 15; CDR3: CSVRDRRHFGSGYTF; DNA: TGCAGCGTCCGGGACAGGCGACACTTTGGCTCTGGCTACACCTTC
V: TRBV6-5; J: TRBJ2-3; D: NA; size: NA; length: 14; CDR3: CASSYSGSTDTQYF; DNA: TGTGCCAGCAGTTACAGCGGGAGCACAGATACGCAGTATTTT
V: TRBV28; J: TRBJ2-1; D: TRBD2; size: few; length: 16; CDR3: CASTHVSGGARNEQFF; DNA: TGTGCCAGCACCCACGTTAGCGGGGGGGCAAGGAATGAGCAGTTCTTC
V: TRBV5-8; J: TRBJ2-5; D: TRBD2; size: few; length: 15; CDR3: CASSLGTSGQETQYF; DNA: TGTGCCAGCAGCTTGGGGACTAGCGGTCAAGAGACCCAGTACTTC
V: TRBV6-6; J: TRBJ1-2; D: NA; size: NA; length: 15; CDR3: CASSYPDRSQGGYTF; DNA: TGTGCCAGCAGTTACCCTGACAGGTCTCAAGGTGGCTACACCTTC
V: TRBV6-5; J: TRBJ1-2; D: TRBD1; size: NA; length: 14; CDR3: CASSRDRDYYGYTF; DNA: TGTGCCAGCAGCCGGGACAGGGACTACTATGGCTACACCTTC
V: TRBV30; J: TRBJ1-4; D: NA; size: NA; length: 14; CDR3: CARGGYREGEKLFF; DNA: TGTGCCCGTGGGGGTTACAGGGAGGGCGAAAAACTGTTTTTT
V: TRBV5-1; J: TRBJ1-4; D: TRBD1; size: NA; length: 16; CDR3: CASSPRGPGGNEKLFF; DNA: TGCGCCAGCAGCCCGAGGGGGCCGGGTGGTAATGAAAAACTGTTTTTT
V: TRBV11-3; J: TRBJ1-1; D: TRBD1; size: few; length: 15; CDR3: CASSPPGQLNTEAFF; DNA: TGTGCCAGCAGCCCGCCGGGACAGCTGAACACTGAAGCTTTCTTT
V: TRBV18; J: TRBJ1-5; D: NA; size: few; length: 14; CDR3: CASSLRQLTQPQHF; DNA: TGTGCCAGCTCACTCCGACAGCTTACTCAGCCCCAGCATTTT
V: TRBV11-2; J: TRBJ1-3; D: NA; size: NA; length: 15; CDR3: CASSILRHSGNTIYF; DNA: TGTGCCAGCAGCATACTCCGACACTCTGGAAACACCATATATTTT
V: TRBV5-1; J: TRBJ2-3; D: TRBD1; size: few; length: 15; CDR3: CASSTRTGAGDTQYF; DNA: TGCGCCAGCAGTACAAGGACAGGGGCGGGAGATACGCAGTATTTT
V: TRBV30; J: TRBJ1-1; D: NA; size: NA; length: 13; CDR3: CAWSVQENTEAFF; DNA: TGTGCCTGGAGTGTACAGGAGAACACTGAAGCTTTCTTT
V: TRBV2; J: TRBJ1-3; D: TRBD1; size: NA; length: 16; CDR3: CASRPGTAFSGNTIYF; DNA: TGTGCCAGCAGGCCAGGGACAGCTTTCTCTGGAAACACCATATATTTT
V: TRBV6-1; J: TRBJ1-5; D: TRBD1; size: NA; length: 15; CDR3: CASSGWTGGGKPQHF; DNA: TGTGCCAGCAGTGGCTGGACAGGGGGGGGAAAGCCCCAGCATTTT
V: TRBV30; J: TRBJ2-3; D: TRBD2; size: NA; length: 15; CDR3: CAWDGLAGNTDTQYF; DNA: TGTGCCTGGGATGGACTAGCGGGGAACACAGATACGCAGTATTTT
V: TRBV5-1; J: TRBJ1-4; D: TRBD1; size: NA; length: 18; CDR3: CASSLYGTGVMGGEKLFF; DNA: TGCGCCAGCAGCTTGTATGGGACAGGGGTCATGGGTGGGGAAAAACTGTTTTTT
V: TRBV19; J: TRBJ2-5; D: NA; size: once; length: 13; CDR3: CATAQVGGETQYF; DNA: TGTGCCACCGCCCAGGTGGGAGGTGAGACCCAGTACTTC
V: TRBV5-1; J: TRBJ2-1; D: NA; size: NA; length: 14; CDR3: CASSLDAPLNEQFF; DNA: TGCGCCAGCAGCTTGGACGCCCCACTCAATGAGCAGTTCTTC